This TCR beta chain came from a study of blood T cell repertoires in COVID-19. Assay used: immunoSEQ multiplex PCR; TCRdb lists only in-frame clones, some missing. There are 300,000 or so clones in the sample; around 87% occur only once, and around 7.8% lies in the top ten. CDR3 length equals 14 residues. V lost 3 bases, J lost 6 bases, and 5 bases stayed unmatched. CDR1 and CDR2 from the germline V gene are ENHRY and SYGVKD. Specimen: peripheral blood. The TCR originated in a woman in her 50s who had recovered from COVID-19. The V and J genes are TRBV10-3 and TRBJ2-3; 8 positions match TRBD1. The CDR3 is CAISDGRGLDTQYF. The CDR3 region has the DNA TGTGCCATCAGTGATGGCAGGGGGCTGGATACGCAGTATTTT.